This T cell receptor (beta chain) was identified in a study of T-cell reconstitution after alpha-beta-depleted transplantation in children. Study-level results: Among T cells one year after transplant, newly produced cells accounted for most counts and diversity. Some patients owed their high day-60 TCRbeta diversity to surviving recipient T cells and thymic progenitors. Expanded graft clones, several hundred of them, were reportedly the source of alpha-beta T cells about two months after transplant.

With regard to this clonotype: Antigen: not known. This could be a read error, since a much larger clone is one nucleotide away.

Construction of the TCRbeta library involved unique molecular identifiers. TCRdb reprocessed the PCR reads with MiXCR, giving one entry per CDR3 protein. The sample has around 440,000 distinct CDR3 sequences, more than 9% seen once; the top ten hold 2%. Germline CDR1 reads LNHNV; CDR2 reads YYDKDF (reference sequence). Trimming left V 1 base short and J 5 bases short, with 15 bases between. The CDR3 is 16 residues long. J is TRBJ2-1 and V is TRBV15; D gene unclear. This specimen was PBMCs, taken before TCRalphabeta/CD19-depleted stem cell transplant. The TCR originated in a child aged 2-15 years with inherited bone marrow failure, due to receive a stem cell transplant. In DNA form, the CDR3 reads TGTGCCACCAGCAGAGTTTGGTCTGTTGGGGACAATGAGCAGTTCTTC. This sequence encodes CATSRVWSVGDNEQFF.